The clone carrying this TCR beta chain was counted between two and nine times. Antigen unknown. The PCR had 60 Vbeta and 13 Jbeta primers. Clones were sequenced by immunoSEQ multiplex PCR, and TCRdb holds only the in-frame ones, with some missing. The repertoire holds roughly 180,000 clones, with 9.5% as singletons. This entry belongs to a study of cytomegalovirus exposure and HLA in healthy donors. In the study overall: Among about 380 genotyped donors, around 77% fell in the Caucasian-associated ancestry cluster.

Study results and limitations: Trimming of TCR beta V- and J-genes showed a link, identified in a later analysis, to a missense DCLRE1C variant. A later analysis by the authors found several of the most significant clusters apparently linked to common viral pathogens.

This clonotype originated in a woman in her 30s in good health and CMV-seropositive. The sample taken for sequencing was PBMCs.

The CDR3 DNA sequence: TGTGCCAGCCCTAGGACATGGCCCCTAAATCAGCCCCAGCATTTT. It translates to CASPRTWPLNQPQHF. V is TRBV7-9 and J is TRBJ1-5, with TRBD1 as a possible D gene (5 bases). The CDR3 has 15 residues. V was cut by 8 bases and J by 4 bases, with 18 bases left in between. Germline V gene lookup returns CDR1 SEHNR and CDR2 FQNEAQ (reference sequence). Full variable domain (rest looked up from reference TRBV7-9 and TRBJ1-5): DTGVSQNPRHKITKRGQNVTFRCDPISEHNRLYWYRQTLGQGPEFLTYFQNEAQLEKSRLLSDRFSAERPKGSFSTLEIQRTEQGDSAMYLCASPRTWPLNQPQHFGDGTRLSIL.